This TCR beta chain came from a study of CD8 T cells in ankylosing spondylitis. Study conclusions and caveats: Apparently characteristic of ankylosing spondylitis blood was a TCR beta motif (eight highly homologous variants).

Making use of molecular barcodes, quantitative 5'-RACE generated TCR beta libraries. Using its own MiXCR run on the 5' RACE reads, TCRdb lists one record per CDR3 protein. Among around 430,000 distinct CDR3 sequences listed, roughly a sixth were seen once. As concerns this clonotype: Its specificity is not known.

From germline, CDR1 is SGHAT and CDR2 FQNNGV. V shed 1 base and J shed 3 bases, with 16 bases lying between them. The CDR3 sequence is 16 residues long. The specimen was blood, either unsorted or a sorted T cell fraction (not recorded which). The source of this sequence is a male donor with ankylosing spondylitis. The J gene is TRBJ2-7, the V gene TRBV11-2; the D is unclear. The CDR3 nucleotides read TGTGCCAGCAGCTTAGGGCAGGTGGGCAGGAGCTACGAGCAGTACTTC. Translation: CASSLGQVGRSYEQYF.